The 4 T cell receptor beta chains reported below all come from one sample, sequenced in a study of CD8 T cells in Susac syndrome. Random hexamers were used to reverse transcribe an amount of about 0.45 to 1 ug RNA. TCRdb reprocessed the immunoSEQ multiplex PCR reads with MiXCR, giving one entry per CDR3 protein. The sample has 170,000 or so distinct CDR3 sequences; 80% to 95% are singletons. The specimen sequenced was CD4+ T cells from PBMCs. These receptors originate from a human donor with multiple sclerosis.

Only one count was recorded for this clonotype. The V gene is TRBV28, the J gene TRBJ2-3, with TRBD1 as a possible D gene (6 bases). Germline V lookup: CDR1 MDHEN, CDR2 SYDVKM. The CDR3 sequence is 14 residues long. V lost 3 bases and J lost 6, with 13 bases in between. The CDR3 is CASSFGQPGDTQYF. DNA for the CDR3: TGTGCCAGCAGTTTTGGACAGCCCGGGGATACGCAGTATTTT.

The CDR3 here is CASSLTSGSGANVLTF. Here the CDR3 DNA reads TGTGCCAGCAGCTTAACGTCCGGTTCTGGGGCCAACGTCCTGACTTTC. This rearrangement joins TRBV7-3 to TRBJ2-6; D is undetermined. With 0 bases removed from V and 1 base from J, the gap between germline ends came to 7 bases. The CDR3 contains 16 residues. The V gene's germline CDR1 is SGHTA and CDR2 FQGTGA.

The chain uses TRBV20-1 and TRBJ2-2; 8 bases align to TRBD1. This CDR3 has 14 residues. The germline CDR1 and CDR2 sequences are DFQATT and SNEGSKA (reference sequence). With 6 bases clipped from V and 13 bases from J, the junction kept 16 bases outside the gene matches. The CDR3 bases are TGCAGTGCGGAGGGACAGGCCGAAAGTAGGGGGCTGTTTTTT. It yields the protein CSAEGQAESRGLFF.

The chain is built from TRBV18 and TRBJ1-2, with D hard to call. V was shortened by 6 bases and J by 3 bases, with 5 bases between the two germline ends. The CDR3 extends over 11 amino acids. Germline CDR1 reads KGHSH; CDR2 reads LQKENI. The CDR3 DNA follows: TGTGCCAGCTCCGATGACTATGGCTACACCTTC. Protein sequence: CASSDDYGYTF.